Sequencing of this TCR beta chain was carried out in a study of cytotoxic CD8 clonotypes in ibrutinib-treated CLL (dated by TCRdb to the early 2020s). Some background on the complete study: The cohort included about 15 treatment-naive and approximately eleven relapsed/refractory patients; 17 were IGHV unmutated. Partial responses were observed in about 24 patients and complete responses in 2; after a median follow-up of around 68 months, remission was maintained in 15 or so patients and progression was observed in approximately twelve. Samples at response were collected after a median of roughly twelve months of treatment, with a range of 6 to 36 months. On average, each sample had 255,043 productive templates and more than 75,000 productive rearrangements. Longitudinal samples were obtainable from about 30% of the roughly 90 participants in the trial. Cryopreserved peripheral blood mononuclear cells were obtained prior to treatment, at the time of response, and at either disease progression or sustained remission. All remission and progressive disease samples were collected while patients were still receiving ibrutinib. Overall results and qualifications from the work: Lymph node repertoires were not examined, and the timing of sampling was not matched between patients in sustained remission and those whose disease progressed. An increase in clonality was observed at ibrutinib response, with clonality remaining stable during sustained remission and falling back toward baseline at progression. Baseline clonality was found to be higher than that of age-matched healthy donors and was strongly correlated with circulating CD8+ T-cell counts. Public clonotypes were rare and either shrank or stayed stable during treatment, and the rise in clonality at ibrutinib response reflected expansion of private clonotypes.

Worth noting for this clone: No antigen is known for it. Base qualities are not recorded, but no much larger clone differs from it by a single base.

This sample's time point label indicates: progressive disease on ibrutinib. Approximately 2 micrograms of genomic DNA were extracted from cryopreserved PBMCs for TCR beta library preparation. Longitudinal blood samples from CLL patients on ibrutinib monotherapy were analyzed using high-throughput TCR beta sequencing. The patients were enrolled in a single-center, open-label phase 2 trial of ibrutinib monotherapy. CDR1 and CDR2 are drawn from the germline V gene: SGHNT, YENEEA. V loses 5 bases at its end and J loses 4 bases; junction bases beyond the gene matches: 2. The CDR3 holds 13 amino acids from the cysteine to the phenylalanine. Kept here is only the CDR3 DNA, which spans 39 bases and is read in frame from base 1. Each clonotype received, on average, about 10x coverage in deep resolution sequencing performed on a MiSeq, where the target depth lay between 1 in 1 million and 1 in 200,000 T cells. The immunoSEQ hsTCRB Kit was used to generate the TCR beta libraries. From the authors' description of their analysis: Data were analyzed with ImmunoSEQ Data Assistant and ImmunoSEQ Analyzer, with V, D and J genes assigned per IMGT definitions. Clonality, which ranges from 0 to 1, was calculated as one minus the normalized Shannon entropy of productive rearrangement frequencies. Only overrepresented clonotypes making up at least 0.05% of each patient's repertoire were included in the public clonotype analysis. Some 13 age-matched healthy donor repertoires from immuneACCESS were used as controls for clonality. The source is immuneACCESS, and TCRdb retained only in-frame sequences with V and J called. Part of the clones is not carried over; for the studies checked, unresolved V genes explain less than half of this, and the remainder is unexplained. V and J calls and clone size come straight from that table; D and trimming were deduced from the DNA. The sample table records roughly 42,000 clones; approximately 67% of these occur just once. The top ten hold 7% of the sample.

This TCR derives from a human donor with chronic lymphocytic leukemia. Here the sequenced sample was PBMCs, taken at disease progression, from a patient treated with ibrutinib. The rearranged chain carries TRBV11-3 and TRBJ2-1; 7 bases in the junction line up with TRBD2. The nucleotides are TGTGCCAGCAGCCTCGGGGGGTACAATGAGCAGTTCTTC. This codes for CASSLGGYNEQFF.